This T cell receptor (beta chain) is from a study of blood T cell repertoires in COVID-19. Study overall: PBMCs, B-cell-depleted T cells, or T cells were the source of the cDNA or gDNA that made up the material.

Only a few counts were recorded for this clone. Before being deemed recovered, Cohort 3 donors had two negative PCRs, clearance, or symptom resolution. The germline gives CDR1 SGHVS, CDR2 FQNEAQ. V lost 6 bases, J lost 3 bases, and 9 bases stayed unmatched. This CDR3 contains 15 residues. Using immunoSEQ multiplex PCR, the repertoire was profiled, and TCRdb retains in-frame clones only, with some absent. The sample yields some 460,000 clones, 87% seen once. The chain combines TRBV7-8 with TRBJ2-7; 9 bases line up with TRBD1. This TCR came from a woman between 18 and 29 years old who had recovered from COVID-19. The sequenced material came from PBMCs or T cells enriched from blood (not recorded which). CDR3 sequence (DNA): TGTGCCAGCAGGAAAGAGCCGGGACAGGGCTACGAGCAGTACTTC. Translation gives CASRKEPGQGYEQYF.